These 14 T cell receptor beta chains originate from one sample sequenced in a study of CD8+ T cells in alopecia areata. Treatment denoted: oral pan-JAK inhibitor, 5-10 mg twice daily. Following RNA extraction, reverse transcription yielded cDNA that acted as the sequencing template. The method was immunoSEQ multiplex PCR; TCRdb's version includes in-frame clones alone and lacks a portion of them. The data contain under 350,000 clones, roughly 64% of them singletons. The sequencing used CD4+ T cells sorted from blood, collected at week 24, from a patient treated with tofacitinib. The receptors stem from a human donor with alopecia areata.

On this clone itself: Additional DNA sequences in this sample encode the identical CDR3. The CDR3 region is CSATDPDTQYF. The CDR3 DNA follows: TGCAGTGCTACGGATCCAGATACGCAGTATTTT. This chain uses TRBV20-1 with TRBJ2-3; no clear D gene. The germline V and J ends were trimmed by 4 bases and 4 bases, with 6 bases remaining between them. The CDR3 length is 11 residues. The germline gives CDR1 DFQATT, CDR2 SNEGSKA (reference sequence).

The CDR3 nucleotides are TGCAGCGTTGATGGGACAGGGGGCGACTATGGCTACACCTTC. It codes for CSVDGTGGDYGYTF. This chain joins TRBV29-1 and TRBJ1-2; 12 bases fit TRBD1. Trimming cost V 3 bases and J 3 bases; bases outside gene matches: 2. Germline V gene lookup returns CDR1 SQVTM and CDR2 ANQGSEA. There are 14 residues in the CDR3.

About this clone: One junction end does not reproduce the germline sequence, and a read error may be involved. V gene TRBV5-4 combines with J gene TRBJ2-7; 8 bases fit TRBD1. CDR3 length: 15 residues. Germline CDR1 SGHNT, CDR2 YYREEE (reference sequence). DNA for the CDR3: TGTGCCAGCAGCGTAGGCGGGACAGGACTTCCAGGTGGAAACTTC. Amino acids: CASSVGGTGLPGGNF.

The chain employs TRBV19 and TRBJ2-3; no definite D call. The germline gives CDR1 LNHDA, CDR2 SQIVND (reference sequence). The CDR3 totals 11 residues. The ends were cut back, 6 bases at V and 7 bases at J, with 8 bases in the middle. The CDR3 DNA follows: TGTGCCAGTAGGCAGGTGAATACGCAGTATTTT. It yields the protein CASRQVNTQYF.

This clone was seen only a few times. This chain uses TRBV28 with TRBJ2-3; 8 nucleotides align to TRBD1. V was clipped by 6 bases and J by 5 bases; unmatched bases: 7. The CDR3 runs 14 residues. From germline, CDR1 is MDHEN and CDR2 SYDVKM. In DNA form, the CDR3 reads TGTGCCAGCAGCCGACAGGGGAAAATAGATACGCAGTATTTT. Translating gives CASSRQGKIDTQYF.

This chain joins TRBV30 and TRBJ2-2, with a weak D call TRBD1 (6 bases). Germline loops: CDR1 GTSNPN, CDR2 SVGIG (reference sequence). This CDR3 is 14 amino acids long. Trimming removed 8 bases at V and 8 bases at J, with 21 bases between. This CDR3 is CARTTRTVRGELFF. For the CDR3, the DNA is TGTGCCCGTACAACTCGGACAGTCCGTGGGGAGCTGTTTTTT.

The genes are TRBV30 and TRBJ1-2; unclear D gene. CDR1 is GTSNPN, CDR2 SVGIG, per germline (reference sequence). This CDR3 is built from 14 residues. Trimming took 1 base from V and 0 from J, leaving 9 bases between them. In DNA, the CDR3 is TGTGCCTGGAGTGAGGAAAGTACTAACTATGGCTACACCTTC. Its translation is CAWSEESTNYGYTF.

The chain couples TRBV10-3 to TRBJ1-6; 7 bases align to TRBD1. V was pared by 4 bases and J by 11 bases, with 5 bases of the junction left unmatched. Germline CDR1 reads ENHRY; CDR2 reads SYGVKD. The CDR3 is made up of 13 amino acids. The CDR3 loop is CAISGGQSTPLHF. The DNA of the CDR3 is TGTGCCATCAGTGGGGGACAGAGCACACCCCTCCACTTT.

V usage is TRBV11-2 and J usage is TRBJ2-1, with TRBD2 matching over 12 bases. Losses at the gene ends were 5 bases for V and 4 bases for J; bases not matched to a gene: 3. The CDR3 runs to 15 residues. The germline CDR1 and CDR2 sequences are SGHAT and FQNNGV. The chain's CDR3 is CASSQGLAGYNEQFF. CDR3 bases: TGTGCCAGCAGCCAAGGACTAGCGGGATACAATGAGCAGTTCTTC.

In DNA, the CDR3 is TGTGCCAGCAGCTTACAGGCTCCTGAGCAGTTCTTC. Protein: CASSLQAPEQFF. The gene calls are TRBV5-6 and TRBJ2-1; TRBD1 is a possible D gene (5 bases). V lost 2 bases to trimming and J lost 9 bases, with 9 bases between them. This CDR3 spans 12 amino acids. CDR1 and CDR2 (germline): SGHDT, YYEEEE.

This sequence joins TRBV9 and TRBJ1-5, with 9 bases matching TRBD1. Germline V gives CDR1 SGDLS, CDR2 YYNGEE. V shed 3 bases and J 6 bases; nucleotides not matched to a gene: 4. The CDR3 is 14 residues long. The CDR3 nucleotides are TGTGCCAGCAGCGGGACAGGGGAGGCTCAGCCCCAGCATTTT. Its protein product is CASSGTGEAQPQHF.

The chain has TRBV10-3 and TRBJ2-3; 9 bases are shared with TRBD1. V gave up 3 bases and J gave up 0 bases; unmatched junction bases: 4. Per the germline V gene, CDR1 is ENHRY and CDR2 is SYGVKD. The CDR3 has 16 amino acids. The CDR3 DNA reads as TGTGCCATCAGTGACGGGACAGGGCGGAGCACAGATACGCAGTATTTT. It translates to CAISDGTGRSTDTQYF.

The chain recombines TRBV29-1 with TRBJ1-5; possible D gene TRBD1, 6 bases. The CDR3 loop spans 13 amino acids. Germline V gene sequence: CDR1 SQVTM, CDR2 ANQGSEA. The CDR3 loop reads CTPKGDFFQPQHF. CDR3 in DNA: TGCACGCCCAAGGGGGACTTCTTTCAGCCCCAGCATTTT.

J is TRBJ1-6 and V is TRBV6-6, with 8 bases identical to TRBD1. V dropped 6 bases and J dropped 7; count of bases not matched to a gene: 5. The CDR3 has 14 amino acids. Germline V CDR1 and CDR2: MNHNY, SVGAGI (reference sequence). The CDR3 loop is CASRRQGSNSPLHF. The CDR3 nucleotides read TGTGCCAGCAGACGACAGGGGTCAAATTCACCCCTCCACTTT.